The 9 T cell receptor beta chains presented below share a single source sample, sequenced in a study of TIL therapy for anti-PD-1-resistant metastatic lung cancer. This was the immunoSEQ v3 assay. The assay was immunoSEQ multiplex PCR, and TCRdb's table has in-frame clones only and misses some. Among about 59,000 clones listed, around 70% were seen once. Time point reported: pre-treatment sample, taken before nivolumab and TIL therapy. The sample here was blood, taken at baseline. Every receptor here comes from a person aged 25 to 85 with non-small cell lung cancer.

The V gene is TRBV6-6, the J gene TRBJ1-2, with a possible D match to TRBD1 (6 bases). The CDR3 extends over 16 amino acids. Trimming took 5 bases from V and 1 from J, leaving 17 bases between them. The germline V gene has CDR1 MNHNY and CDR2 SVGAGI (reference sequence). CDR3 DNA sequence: TGTGCCAGCAGTCCCAACCCGACAGGAGTTAACTATGGCTACACCTTC. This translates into CASSPNPTGVNYGYTF.

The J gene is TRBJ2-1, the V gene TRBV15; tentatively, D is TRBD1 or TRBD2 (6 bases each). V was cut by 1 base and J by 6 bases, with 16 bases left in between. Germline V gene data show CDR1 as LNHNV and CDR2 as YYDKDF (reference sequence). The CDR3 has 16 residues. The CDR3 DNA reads TGTGCCACCAGCAGAGGCCCTTCGGGGGCGAGCAATGAGCAGTTCTTC. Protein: CATSRGPSGASNEQFF.

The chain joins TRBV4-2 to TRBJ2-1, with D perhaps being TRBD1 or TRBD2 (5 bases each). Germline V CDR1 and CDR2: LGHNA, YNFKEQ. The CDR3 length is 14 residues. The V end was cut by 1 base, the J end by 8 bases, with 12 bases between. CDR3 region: CASSQVGVGDEQFF. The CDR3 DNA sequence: TGTGCCAGCAGCCAAGTGGGGGTGGGGGATGAGCAGTTCTTC.

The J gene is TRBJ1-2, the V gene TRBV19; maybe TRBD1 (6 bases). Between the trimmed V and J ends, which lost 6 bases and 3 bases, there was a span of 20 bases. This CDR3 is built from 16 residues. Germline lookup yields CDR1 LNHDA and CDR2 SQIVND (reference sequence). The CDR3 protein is CASSLLGQTGDYGYTF. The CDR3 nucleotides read TGTGCCAGTAGCCTCCTCGGACAGACGGGGGACTATGGCTACACCTTC.

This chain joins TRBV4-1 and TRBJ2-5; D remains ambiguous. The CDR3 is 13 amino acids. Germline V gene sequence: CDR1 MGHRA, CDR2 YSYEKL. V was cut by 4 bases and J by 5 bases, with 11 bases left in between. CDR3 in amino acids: CASSRLLKETQYF. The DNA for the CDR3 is TGCGCCAGCAGCCGGCTGTTGAAGGAGACCCAGTACTTC.

The CDR3: CASRPQEIGYTF. CDR3 DNA: TGTGCCAGCAGACCCCAGGAAATTGGCTACACCTTC. This chain joins TRBV2 and TRBJ1-2; no definite D call. CDR1 and CDR2 from the germline V gene are SNHLY and FYNNEI. Trimming removed 6 bases at V and 7 bases at J, with 12 bases between. The CDR3 length is 12 residues.

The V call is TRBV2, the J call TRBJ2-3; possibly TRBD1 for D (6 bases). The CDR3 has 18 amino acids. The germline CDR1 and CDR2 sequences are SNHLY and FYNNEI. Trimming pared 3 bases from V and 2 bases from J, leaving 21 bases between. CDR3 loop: CASSDRDIYFGDTDTQYF. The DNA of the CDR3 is TGTGCCAGCAGTGACCGGGACATCTACTTTGGGGACACAGATACGCAGTATTTT. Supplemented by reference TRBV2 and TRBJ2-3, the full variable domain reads EPEVTQTPSHQVTQMGQEVILRCVPISNHLYFYWYRQILGQKVEFLVSFYNNEISEKSEIFDDQFSVERPDGSNFTLKIRSTKLEDSAMYFCASSDRDIYFGDTDTQYFGPGTRLTVL.

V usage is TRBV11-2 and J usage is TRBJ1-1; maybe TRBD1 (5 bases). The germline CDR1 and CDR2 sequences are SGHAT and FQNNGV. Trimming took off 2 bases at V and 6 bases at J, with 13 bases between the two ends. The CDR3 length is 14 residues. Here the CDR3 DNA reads TGTGCCAGCAGCTTATTCACAGGAGGCCCTGAAGCTTTCTTT. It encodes CASSLFTGGPEAFF.

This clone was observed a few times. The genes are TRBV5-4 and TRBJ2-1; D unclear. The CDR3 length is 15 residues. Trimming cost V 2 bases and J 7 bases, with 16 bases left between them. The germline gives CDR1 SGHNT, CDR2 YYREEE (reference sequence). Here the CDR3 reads CASSFGRHRENEQFF. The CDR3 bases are TGTGCCAGCAGCTTCGGAAGACATCGCGAGAATGAGCAGTTCTTC.